This T cell receptor (beta chain) was profiled in a study of monozygotic twins with inflammatory bowel disease. TCRdb re-called the 5' RACE reads and catalogs CDR3 proteins one per entry, DNA excluded. The sample spans approximately 390,000 distinct CDR3 sequences; the ten largest clones claim 2.4%. The TCR comes from a human donor with ulcerative colitis or Crohn's disease, or a healthy co-twin of an affected twin (not recorded which). Sequencing was carried out using blood.

This CDR3 is CASKGSPAIDYGYTF. The chain couples TRBV5-1 to TRBJ1-2; the TRBD1 assignment by TCRdb is unverifiable without DNA. CDR1 is SGHRS, CDR2 YFSETQ, per germline. CDR3 length equals 15 residues.